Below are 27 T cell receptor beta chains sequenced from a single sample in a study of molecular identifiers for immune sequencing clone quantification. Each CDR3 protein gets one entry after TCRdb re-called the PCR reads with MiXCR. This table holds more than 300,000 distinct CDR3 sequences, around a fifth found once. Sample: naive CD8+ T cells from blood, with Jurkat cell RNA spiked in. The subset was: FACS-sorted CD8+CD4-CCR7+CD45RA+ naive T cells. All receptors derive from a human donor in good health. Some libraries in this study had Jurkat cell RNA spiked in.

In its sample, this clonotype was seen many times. The CDR3 nucleotides read TGTGCCAGCAGCTTAGTAGAAAACACTGAAGCTTTCTTT. This encodes CASSLVENTEAFF. The V call is TRBV7-9, the J call TRBJ1-1; D unresolved. The CDR3 loop spans 13 amino acids. Germline V gene data show CDR1 as SEHNR and CDR2 as FQNEAQ (reference sequence). V was trimmed by 1 base and J by 2 bases, leaving 5 bases between them.

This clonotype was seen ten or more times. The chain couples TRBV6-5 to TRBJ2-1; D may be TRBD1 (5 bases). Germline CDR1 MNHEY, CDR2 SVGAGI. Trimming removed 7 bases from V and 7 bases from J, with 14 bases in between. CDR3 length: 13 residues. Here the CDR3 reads CASTTSGLNEQFF. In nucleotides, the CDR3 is TGTGCCAGCACCACTTCAGGGTTGAATGAGCAGTTCTTC.

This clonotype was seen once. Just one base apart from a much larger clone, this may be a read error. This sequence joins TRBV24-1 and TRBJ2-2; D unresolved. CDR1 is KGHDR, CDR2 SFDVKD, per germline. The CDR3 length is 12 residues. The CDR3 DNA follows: TGTGCCGCCAGTGATTTCTTTGGGGAGCTGTTTTTT. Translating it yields CAASDFFGELFF.

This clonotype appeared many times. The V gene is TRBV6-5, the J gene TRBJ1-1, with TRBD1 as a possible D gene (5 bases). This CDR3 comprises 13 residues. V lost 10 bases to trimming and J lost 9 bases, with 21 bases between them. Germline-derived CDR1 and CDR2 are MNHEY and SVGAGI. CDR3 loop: CATPAGLSPQAFF. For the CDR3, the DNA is TGTGCCACTCCGGCAGGGTTATCTCCCCAAGCTTTCTTT.

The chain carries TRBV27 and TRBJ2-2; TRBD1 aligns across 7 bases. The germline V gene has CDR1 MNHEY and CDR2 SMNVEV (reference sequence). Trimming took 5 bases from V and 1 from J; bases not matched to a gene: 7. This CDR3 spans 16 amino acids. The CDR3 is CASSPGRGMNTGELFF. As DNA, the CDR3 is TGTGCCAGCAGTCCAGGCAGGGGGATGAACACCGGGGAGCTGTTTTTT.

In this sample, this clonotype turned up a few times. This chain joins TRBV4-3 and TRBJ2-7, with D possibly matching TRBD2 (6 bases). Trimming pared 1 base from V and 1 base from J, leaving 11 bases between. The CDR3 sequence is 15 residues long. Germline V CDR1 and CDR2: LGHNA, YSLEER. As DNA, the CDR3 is TGCGCCAGCAGCCAAGGGCAAGGGACTTCCTACGAGCAGTACTTC. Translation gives CASSQGQGTSYEQYF.

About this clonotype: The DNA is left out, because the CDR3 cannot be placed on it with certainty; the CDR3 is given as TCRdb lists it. CDR3 residues: CASSQDRVARGTQHF. The genes are TRBV14 and TRBJ2-5. Termini included, the CDR3 measures 15 amino acids. CDR1 and CDR2 (germline): SGHDN, FVKESK.

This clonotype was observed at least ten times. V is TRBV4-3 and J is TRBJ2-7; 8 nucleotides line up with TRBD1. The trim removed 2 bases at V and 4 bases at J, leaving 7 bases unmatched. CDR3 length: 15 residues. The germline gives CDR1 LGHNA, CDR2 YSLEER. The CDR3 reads CASSQSGTGGYEQYF. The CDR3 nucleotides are TGCGCCAGCAGCCAATCCGGGACAGGAGGGTACGAGCAGTACTTC.

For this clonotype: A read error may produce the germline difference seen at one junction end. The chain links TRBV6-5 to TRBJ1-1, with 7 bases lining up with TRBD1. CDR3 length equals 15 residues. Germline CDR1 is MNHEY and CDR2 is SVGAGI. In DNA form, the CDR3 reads TGTGCCGGCAGTTACTCAGGGGGAACGAACACTGAAGCTTTCTTT. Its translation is CAGSYSGGTNTEAFF.

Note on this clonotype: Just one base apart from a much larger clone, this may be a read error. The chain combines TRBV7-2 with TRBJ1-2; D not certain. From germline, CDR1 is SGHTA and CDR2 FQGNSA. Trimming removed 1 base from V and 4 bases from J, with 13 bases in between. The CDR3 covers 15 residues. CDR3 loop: CASSLGLGKIYGYTF. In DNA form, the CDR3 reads TGTGCCAGCAGCTTAGGACTCGGCAAGATCTATGGCTACACCTTC. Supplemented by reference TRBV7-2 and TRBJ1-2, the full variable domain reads GAGVSQSPSNKVTEKGKDVELRCDPISGHTALYWYRQSLGQGLEFLIYFQGNSAPDKSGLPSDRFSAERTGGSVSTLTIQRTQQEDSAVYLCASSLGLGKIYGYTFGSGTRLTVV.

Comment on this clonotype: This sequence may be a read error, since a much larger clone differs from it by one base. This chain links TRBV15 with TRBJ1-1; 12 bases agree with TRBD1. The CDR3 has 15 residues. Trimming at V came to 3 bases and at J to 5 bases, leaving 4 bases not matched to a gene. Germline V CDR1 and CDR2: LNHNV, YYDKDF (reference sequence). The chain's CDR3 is CATSRGQGAGTEAFF. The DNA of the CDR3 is TGTGCCACCAGCAGGGGACAGGGGGCAGGGACTGAAGCTTTCTTT. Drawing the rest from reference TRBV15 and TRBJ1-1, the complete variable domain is DAMVIQNPRYQVTQFGKPVTLSCSQTLNHNVMYWYQQKSSQAPKLLFHYYDKDFNNEADTPDNFQSRRPNTSFCFLDIRSPGLGDTAMYLCATSRGQGAGTEAFFGQGTRLTVV.

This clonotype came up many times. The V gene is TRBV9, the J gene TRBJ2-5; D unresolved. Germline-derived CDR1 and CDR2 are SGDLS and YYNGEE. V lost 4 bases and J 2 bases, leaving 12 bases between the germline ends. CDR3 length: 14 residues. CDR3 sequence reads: CASSPRYQQETQYF. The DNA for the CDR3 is TGTGCCAGCAGCCCCCGTTACCAACAAGAGACCCAGTACTTC. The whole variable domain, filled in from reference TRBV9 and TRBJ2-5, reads DSGVTQTPKHLITATGQRVTLRCSPRSGDLSVYWYQQSLDQGLQFLIQYYNGEERAKGNILERFSAQQFPDLHSELNLSSLELGDSALYFCASSPRYQQETQYFGPGTRLLVL.

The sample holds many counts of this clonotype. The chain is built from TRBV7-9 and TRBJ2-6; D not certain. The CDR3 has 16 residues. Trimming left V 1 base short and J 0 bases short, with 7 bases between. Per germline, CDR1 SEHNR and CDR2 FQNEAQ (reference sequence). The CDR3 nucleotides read TGTGCCAGCAGCTTAGTCGGAAACTCTGGGGCCAACGTCCTGACTTTC. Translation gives CASSLVGNSGANVLTF.

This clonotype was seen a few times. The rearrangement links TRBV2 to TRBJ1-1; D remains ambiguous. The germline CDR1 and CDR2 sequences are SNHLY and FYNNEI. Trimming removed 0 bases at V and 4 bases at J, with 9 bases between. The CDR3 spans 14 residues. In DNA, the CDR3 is TGTGCCAGCAGTGAAGCGCCGGAGGGCACTGAAGCTTTCTTT. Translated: CASSEAPEGTEAFF. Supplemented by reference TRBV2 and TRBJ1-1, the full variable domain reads EPEVTQTPSHQVTQMGQEVILRCVPISNHLYFYWYRQILGQKVEFLVSFYNNEISEKSEIFDDQFSVERPDGSNFTLKIRSTKLEDSAMYFCASSEAPEGTEAFFGQGTRLTVV.

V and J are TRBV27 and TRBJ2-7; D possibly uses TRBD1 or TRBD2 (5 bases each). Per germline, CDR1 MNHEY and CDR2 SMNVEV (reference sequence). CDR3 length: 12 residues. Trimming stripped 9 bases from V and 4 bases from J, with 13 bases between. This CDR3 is CASGTAPYEQYF. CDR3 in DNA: TGTGCCAGTGGGACCGCCCCTTACGAGCAGTACTTC.

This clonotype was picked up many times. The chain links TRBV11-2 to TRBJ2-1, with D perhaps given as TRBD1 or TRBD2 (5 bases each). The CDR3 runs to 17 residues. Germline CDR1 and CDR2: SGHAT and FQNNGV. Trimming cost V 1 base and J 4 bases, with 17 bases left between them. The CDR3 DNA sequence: TGTGCCAGCAGCTTAGTTGATGGGGGAACTAAGTACAATGAGCAGTTCTTC. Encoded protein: CASSLVDGGTKYNEQFF.

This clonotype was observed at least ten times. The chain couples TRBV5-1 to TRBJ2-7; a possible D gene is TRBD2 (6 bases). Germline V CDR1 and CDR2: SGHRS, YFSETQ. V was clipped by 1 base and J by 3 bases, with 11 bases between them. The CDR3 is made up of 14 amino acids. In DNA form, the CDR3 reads TGCGCCAGCAGCTTGTCGCGGAGGGACTACGAGCAGTACTTC. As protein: CASSLSRRDYEQYF. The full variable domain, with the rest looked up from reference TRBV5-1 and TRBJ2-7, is KAGVTQTPRYLIKTRGQQVTLSCSPISGHRSVSWYQQTPGQGLQFLFEYFSETQRNKGNFPGRFSGRQFSNSRSEMNVSTLELGDSALYLCASSLSRRDYEQYFGPGTRLTVT.

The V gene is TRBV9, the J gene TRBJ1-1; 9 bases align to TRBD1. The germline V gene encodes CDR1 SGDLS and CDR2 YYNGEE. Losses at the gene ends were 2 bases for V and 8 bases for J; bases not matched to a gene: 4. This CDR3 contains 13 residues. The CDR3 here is CASSVTGGEEAFF. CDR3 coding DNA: TGTGCCAGCAGCGTGACAGGGGGGGAAGAAGCTTTCTTT.

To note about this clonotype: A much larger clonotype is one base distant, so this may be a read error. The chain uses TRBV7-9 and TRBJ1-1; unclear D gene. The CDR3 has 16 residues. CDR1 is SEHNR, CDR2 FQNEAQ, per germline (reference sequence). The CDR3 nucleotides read TGTGCCAGCGGCTTAGTGACTCGGCACTCCTTTGTATGGGCTTTCTTT. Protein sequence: CASGLVTRHSFVWAFF.

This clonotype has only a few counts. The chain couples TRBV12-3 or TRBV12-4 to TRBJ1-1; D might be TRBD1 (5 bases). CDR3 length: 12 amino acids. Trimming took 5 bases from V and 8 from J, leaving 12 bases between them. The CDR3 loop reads CASSLTGKEAFF. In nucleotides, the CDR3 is TGTGCCAGCAGTCTTACAGGCAAAGAAGCTTTCTTT.

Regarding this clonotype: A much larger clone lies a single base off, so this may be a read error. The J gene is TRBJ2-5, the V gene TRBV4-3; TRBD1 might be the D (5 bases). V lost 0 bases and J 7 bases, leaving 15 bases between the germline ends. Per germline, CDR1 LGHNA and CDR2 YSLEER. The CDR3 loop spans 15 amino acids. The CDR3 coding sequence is TGCGCCAGCAGCCAAGATTACGACTCAGGGCGGACCCAGTACTTC. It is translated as CASSQDYDSGRTQYF.

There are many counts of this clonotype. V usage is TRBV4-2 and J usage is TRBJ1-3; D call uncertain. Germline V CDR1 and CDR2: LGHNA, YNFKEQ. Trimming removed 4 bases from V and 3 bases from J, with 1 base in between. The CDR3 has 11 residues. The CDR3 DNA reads TGTGCCAGCAGCCTTGGAAACACCATATATTTT. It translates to CASSLGNTIYF.

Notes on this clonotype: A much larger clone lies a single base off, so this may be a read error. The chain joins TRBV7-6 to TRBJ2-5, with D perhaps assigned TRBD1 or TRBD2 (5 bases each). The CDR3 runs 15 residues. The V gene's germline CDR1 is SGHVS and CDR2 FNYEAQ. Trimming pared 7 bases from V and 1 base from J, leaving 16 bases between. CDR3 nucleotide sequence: TGTGCCAGCAAGTCTACCCGGGACGGCCAAGAGACCCAGTACTTC. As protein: CASKSTRDGQETQYF.

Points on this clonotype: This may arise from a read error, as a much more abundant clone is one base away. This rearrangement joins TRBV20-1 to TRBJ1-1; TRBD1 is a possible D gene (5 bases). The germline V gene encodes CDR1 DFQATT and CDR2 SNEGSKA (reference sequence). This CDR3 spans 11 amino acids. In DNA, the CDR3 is TGCGGTGCTAGCGGTGGGGGTGAAGCTTTCTTT. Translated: CGASGGGEAFF.

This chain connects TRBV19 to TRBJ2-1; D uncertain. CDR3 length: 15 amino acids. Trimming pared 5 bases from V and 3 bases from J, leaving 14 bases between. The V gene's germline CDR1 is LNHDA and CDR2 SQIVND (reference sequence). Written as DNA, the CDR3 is TGTGCCAGTAGTCCCTCCCTGACTCGCTACAATGAGCAGTTCTTC. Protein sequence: CASSPSLTRYNEQFF.

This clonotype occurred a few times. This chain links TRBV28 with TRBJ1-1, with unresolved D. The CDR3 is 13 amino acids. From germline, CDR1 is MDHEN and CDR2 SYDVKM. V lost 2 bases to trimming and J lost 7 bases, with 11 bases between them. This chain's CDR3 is CASSLKGRNEAFF. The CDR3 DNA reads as TGTGCCAGCAGTTTAAAAGGGCGGAATGAAGCTTTCTTT. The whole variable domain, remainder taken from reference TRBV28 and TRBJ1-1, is DVKVTQSSRYLVKRTGEKVFLECVQDMDHENMFWYRQDPGLGLRLIYFSYDVKMKEKGDIPEGYSVSREKKERFSLILESASTNQTSMYLCASSLKGRNEAFFGQGTRLTVV.

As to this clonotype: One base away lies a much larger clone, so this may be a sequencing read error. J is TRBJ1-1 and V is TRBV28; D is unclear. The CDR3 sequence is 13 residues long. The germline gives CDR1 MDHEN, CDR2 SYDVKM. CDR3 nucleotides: TGTGCCAGCAGTTTAGTGGGTTACACTGGAGCTTTCTTT. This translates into CASSLVGYTGAFF.